Detailed here is one T cell receptor (beta chain). This clonotype was observed a handful of times. Its antigen has not been determined. Base qualities are not provided; no much larger clone lies one nucleotide away. The source of the sample is a study of response to subunit inactivated influenza vaccine (dated by TCRdb to the late 2010s). Looking at the study overall: To follow how T cells responded to a trivalent subunit inactivated influenza vaccine, the researchers relied on deep quantitative profiling of the T cell receptor repertoire. Overall study outcomes, separate from this receptor: The authors suggested that each seasonal influenza vaccination may recruit only a limited number of new T cells.

The receptor library was made with RT-PCR. The instrument was an Illumina HiSeq 2500. The raw public data were reprocessed by TCRdb itself: fastp quality trimming at Q25, MiXCR clonotype calling, in-frame beta chains only. Here each entry gathers all rows of one CDR3 protein and keeps the most common genes and DNA. For this sample the table gives more than 550,000 distinct CDR3 sequences, of which roughly 10% were detected only once. Of the sample, 9.5% to 11% is held by the ten largest clones. V is reduced by 3 bases and J by 1 base, leaving a spacing of 13 bases between them. The CDR3 spans 15 residues, from the cysteine through the phenylalanine. The DNA shown is the 45-base CDR3, in frame from base 1. CDR1 and CDR2 are read off the germline V gene as SGHRS and YFSETQ. These data were also filed under a second study, of T cells expressing NK-cell markers. Per the second study: 5'RACE template switching, by which a universal primer site and unique molecular identifiers were added, was used to make TCR beta cDNA libraries. In sorted CD3+CD56+NKG2C+, CD3+CD56+NKG2C- and CD3+CD56-NKG2C+ T-cell subsets from several donors, TCR beta-chain repertoires were profiled. Of the eight sequenced donors, seven were found to be HCMV-seropositive and one was found to be HCMV-seronegative. In several experiments an anti-gammadeltaTCR antibody was added to restrict sorting to alphabetaTCR-expressing T cells. In 6 or 7 donors, the dominant CD3+CD56+NKG2C+ clonotypes ranked among the top 10 CD8+ clonotypes, making up 1.0-7.0% of CD8+ T cells. Those dominant clonotypes were again the most abundant among CD3+CD56-NKG2C+ cells in several donors, at about 28.3-65%. Whether the expanded NKG2C-expressing T cell clones were specific for HCMV antigens was left unclear. The eight sequenced donors were randomly selected healthy volunteers, three men and five women. To determine HCMV serostatus, a commercial ELISA kit was used to detect HCMV-specific IgG in serum. Peripheral blood mononuclear cells were isolated from blood by Ficoll density gradient centrifugation. Bulk peripheral blood T-cell repertoires were additionally sequenced from unsorted PBMC for several donors. cDNA synthesis was primed from the TCR beta constant segment, followed by two successive PCR amplification steps. Illumina HiSeq 2000/2500, MiSeq or NextSeq was used to sequence libraries as 2 x 150 bp reads. MIGEC was used to demultiplex reads and group reads by UMI, and MiTCR was used to assemble and quantify clonotypes. To exclude erroneous sequences, any TCR cDNA sequence not supported by at least two reads was discarded. The tcR package was used for downstream repertoire analysis, with clonotypes matched between fractions based on CDR3 nucleotide sequence plus V segment. VDJmatch was used to annotate antigen specificity against VDJdb, with one amino acid substitution in CDR3 permitted.

The clonotype was recovered from a middle-aged man who received an inactivated influenza vaccine. Donor details come from another sample of the same person, matched by shared clones. The material sequenced was PBMCs from blood, taken on the day of vaccination. This chain joins TRBV5-1 to TRBJ2-5, with a weak D call of TRBD1 (5 bases match). The CDR3 reads CASSSGQGSQETQYF. At the DNA level, the sequence is TGCGCCAGCAGCTCTGGGCAGGGTAGCCAAGAGACCCAGTACTTC.